The rows below give T cell receptor beta chains drawn from one sample of a study of blood T cells in healthy people across ages. TCRdb recomputed calls from the 5' RACE reads with MiXCR, one row per CDR3 protein. Here the sample spans over 1.5 million distinct CDR3 sequences, 40% to 55% being singletons. The sequencing input was blood. The receptors were gathered from a woman aged 40 to 50 in good health. CDR3s include the opening cysteine and the closing phenylalanine or tryptophan. Fields, in order: J gene, D gene, V gene, clone size, CDR3 protein, CDR3 DNA. D genes are given only for firm matches. Clone size appears in some rows only: once, few, many, or a class for an expanded clone.

j_call: TRBJ1-1
d_call: .
v_call: TRBV20-1
clone_size: .
cdr3_aa: CSATRNGGTEAFF
cdr3_nt: TGCAGTGCTACCAGGAACGGTGGCACTGAAGCTTTCTTT

j_call: TRBJ1-5
d_call: .
v_call: TRBV7-9
clone_size: .
cdr3_aa: CASSLGASVSNQPQHF
cdr3_nt: TGTGCCAGCAGCTTAGGGGCATCAGTTAGCAATCAGCCCCAGCATTTT

j_call: TRBJ1-2
d_call: .
v_call: TRBV7-9
clone_size: few
cdr3_aa: CASSLIGRQRTNYGYTF
cdr3_nt: TGTGCCAGCAGCTTAATAGGTCGGCAGCGTACTAACTATGGCTACACCTTC

j_call: TRBJ2-3
d_call: TRBD1
v_call: TRBV7-2
clone_size: few
cdr3_aa: CASSWGTASSTDTQYF
cdr3_nt: TGTGCCAGCAGCTGGGGGACAGCATCTAGCACAGATACGCAGTATTTT

j_call: TRBJ2-5
d_call: TRBD2
v_call: TRBV20-1
clone_size: few
cdr3_aa: CSAGIGGETQYF
cdr3_nt: TGCAGTGCTGGGATCGGGGGGGAGACCCAGTACTTC

j_call: TRBJ2-5
d_call: TRBD2
v_call: TRBV7-2
clone_size: .
cdr3_aa: CASSLVGGDGETQYF
cdr3_nt: TGTGCCAGCAGCTTAGTCGGGGGGGATGGAGAGACCCAGTACTTC

j_call: TRBJ2-3
d_call: TRBD2
v_call: TRBV4-3
clone_size: .
cdr3_aa: CASSQDYSTSGGAWGDTQYF
cdr3_nt: TGCGCCAGCAGCCAAGATTATTCGACTAGCGGGGGGGCTTGGGGAGATACGCAGTATTTT

j_call: TRBJ1-2
d_call: .
v_call: TRBV12-3/TRBV12-4
clone_size: .
cdr3_aa: CASSVEGTYGYTF
cdr3_nt: TGTGCCAGCAGTGTGGAAGGGACCTATGGCTACACCTTC

j_call: TRBJ2-5
d_call: .
v_call: TRBV7-2
clone_size: .
cdr3_aa: CASSLDKHLQQETQYF
cdr3_nt: TGTGCCAGCAGCTTGGACAAACATTTACAGCAAGAGACCCAGTACTTC

j_call: TRBJ2-1
d_call: TRBD2
v_call: TRBV4-1
clone_size: .
cdr3_aa: CASSQALPGLAGGNEQFF
cdr3_nt: TGCGCCAGCAGCCAAGCTCTCCCGGGACTAGCGGGGGGCAATGAGCAGTTCTTC

j_call: TRBJ2-3
d_call: TRBD2
v_call: TRBV7-2
clone_size: few
cdr3_aa: CASSSQRGDTQYF
cdr3_nt: TGTGCCAGCAGCTCCCAGCGGGGGGATACGCAGTATTTT

j_call: TRBJ2-5
d_call: .
v_call: TRBV20-1
clone_size: few
cdr3_aa: CSARDHRDSGWEAQYF
cdr3_nt: TGCAGTGCTAGAGACCACCGGGACTCCGGATGGGAGGCCCAGTACTTC

j_call: TRBJ2-3
d_call: TRBD2
v_call: TRBV7-3
clone_size: .
cdr3_aa: CASSPGLAGFDTQYF
cdr3_nt: TGTGCCAGCAGCCCGGGACTAGCGGGGTTCGATACGCAGTATTTT

j_call: TRBJ2-5
d_call: TRBD1
v_call: TRBV5-1
clone_size: .
cdr3_aa: CASSLGQGSWTQYF
cdr3_nt: TGCGCCAGCAGCCTGGGACAGGGGTCTTGGACCCAGTACTTC

j_call: TRBJ2-1
d_call: .
v_call: TRBV12-3/TRBV12-4
clone_size: few
cdr3_aa: CASSSVGSHNEQFF
cdr3_nt: TGTGCCAGCAGTTCAGTGGGATCCCACAATGAGCAGTTCTTC

j_call: TRBJ2-7
d_call: .
v_call: TRBV7-2
clone_size: once
cdr3_aa: CASSRRADSYEQYF
cdr3_nt: TGTGCCAGCAGCCGTAGGGCAGACTCCTACGAGCAGTACTTC

j_call: TRBJ2-6
d_call: .
v_call: TRBV7-2
clone_size: .
cdr3_aa: CASSLAAGHSGANVLTF
cdr3_nt: TGTGCCAGCAGCTTAGCAGCAGGCCACTCTGGGGCCAACGTCCTGACTTTC

j_call: TRBJ2-7
d_call: TRBD1
v_call: TRBV6-5
clone_size: few
cdr3_aa: CASSYTDRHNYEQYF
cdr3_nt: TGTGCCAGCAGTTACACGGACAGGCACAACTACGAGCAGTACTTC

j_call: TRBJ2-4
d_call: TRBD2
v_call: TRBV7-2
clone_size: .
cdr3_aa: CASSLGGSGANIQYF
cdr3_nt: TGTGCCAGCAGCTTAGGGGGTAGCGGGGCAAACATTCAGTACTTC

j_call: TRBJ1-5
d_call: TRBD1
v_call: TRBV24-1
clone_size: .
cdr3_aa: CATSDSRQGDQPQHF
cdr3_nt: TGTGCCACCAGTGATTCCAGACAGGGCGATCAGCCCCAGCATTTT

j_call: TRBJ2-3
d_call: TRBD1
v_call: TRBV6-2/TRBV6-3
clone_size: few
cdr3_aa: CASSYSLRQGTTDTQYF
cdr3_nt: TGTGCCAGCAGTTACTCCCTTCGACAGGGAACCACAGATACGCAGTATTTT

j_call: TRBJ2-7
d_call: .
v_call: TRBV10-2
clone_size: few
cdr3_aa: CASQTPRGYF
cdr3_nt: TGCGCCAGTCAGACCCCTCGCGGGTACTTC

j_call: TRBJ2-4
d_call: TRBD1
v_call: TRBV11-2
clone_size: .
cdr3_aa: CASSWTGGQYF
cdr3_nt: TGTGCCAGCAGCTGGACAGGGGGGCAGTACTTC

j_call: TRBJ2-1
d_call: TRBD2
v_call: TRBV7-2
clone_size: .
cdr3_aa: CASSLDRTSGRGNEQFF
cdr3_nt: TGTGCCAGCAGCTTAGATCGTACTAGCGGGAGGGGGAATGAGCAGTTCTTC

j_call: TRBJ1-5
d_call: .
v_call: TRBV12-3/TRBV12-4
clone_size: once
cdr3_aa: CASRATGNRQPQHF
cdr3_nt: TGTGCCAGCAGAGCGACAGGAAACCGGCAGCCCCAGCATTTT